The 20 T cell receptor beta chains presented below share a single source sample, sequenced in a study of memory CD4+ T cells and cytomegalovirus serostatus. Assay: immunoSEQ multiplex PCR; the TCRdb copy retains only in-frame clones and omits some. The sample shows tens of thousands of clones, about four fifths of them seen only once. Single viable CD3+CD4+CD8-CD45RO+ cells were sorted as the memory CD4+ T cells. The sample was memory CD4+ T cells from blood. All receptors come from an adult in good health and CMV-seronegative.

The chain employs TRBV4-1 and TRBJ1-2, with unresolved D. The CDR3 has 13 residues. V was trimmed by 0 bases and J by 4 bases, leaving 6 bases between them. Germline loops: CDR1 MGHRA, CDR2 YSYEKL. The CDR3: CASSQDSVYGYTF. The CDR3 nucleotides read TGCGCCAGCAGCCAAGATAGCGTCTATGGCTACACCTTC.

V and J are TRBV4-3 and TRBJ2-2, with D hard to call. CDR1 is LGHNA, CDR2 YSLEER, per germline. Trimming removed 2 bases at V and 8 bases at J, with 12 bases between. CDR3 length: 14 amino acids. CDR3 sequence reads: CASSQTLLAGELFF. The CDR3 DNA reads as TGCGCCAGCAGCCAAACCCTCCTGGCGGGGGAGCTGTTTTTT.

The CDR3 sequence is CAIGPPGWSPLHF. In DNA, the CDR3 is TGTGCCATCGGGCCCCCAGGGTGGTCACCCCTCCACTTT. The rearrangement uses TRBV10-3 and TRBJ1-6; a weak D match, TRBD1 (5 bases). The germline gives CDR1 ENHRY, CDR2 SYGVKD. V dropped 8 bases and J dropped 10 bases, with 15 bases sitting between them. CDR3 length: 13 amino acids.

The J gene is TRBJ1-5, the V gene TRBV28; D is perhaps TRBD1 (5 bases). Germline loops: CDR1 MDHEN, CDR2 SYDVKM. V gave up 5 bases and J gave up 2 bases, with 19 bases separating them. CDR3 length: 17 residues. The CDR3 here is CASSGPRSPRGNQPQHF. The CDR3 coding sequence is TGTGCCAGCAGTGGCCCCCGAAGTCCCAGGGGCAATCAGCCCCAGCATTTT.

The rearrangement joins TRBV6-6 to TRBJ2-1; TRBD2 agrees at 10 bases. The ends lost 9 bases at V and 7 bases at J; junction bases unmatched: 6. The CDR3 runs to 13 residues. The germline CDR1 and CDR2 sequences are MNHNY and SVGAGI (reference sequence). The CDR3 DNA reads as TGTGCCAGTTCTAGCGGGGGTCGTAATGAGCAGTTCTTC. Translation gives CASSSGGRNEQFF.

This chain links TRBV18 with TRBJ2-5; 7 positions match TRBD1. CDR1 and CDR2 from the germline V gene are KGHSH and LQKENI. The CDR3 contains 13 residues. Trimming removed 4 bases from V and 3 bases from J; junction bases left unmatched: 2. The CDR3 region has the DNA TGTGCCAGCTCACGGGGACAGAAAGAGACCCAGTACTTC. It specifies CASSRGQKETQYF.

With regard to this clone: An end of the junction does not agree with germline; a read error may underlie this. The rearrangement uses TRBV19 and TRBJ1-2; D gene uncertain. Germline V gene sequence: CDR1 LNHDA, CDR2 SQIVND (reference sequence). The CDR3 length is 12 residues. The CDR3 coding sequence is TGTGCCAGTAGTCGGAGTCACTACGGCTACACCTTC. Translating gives CASSRSHYGYTF.

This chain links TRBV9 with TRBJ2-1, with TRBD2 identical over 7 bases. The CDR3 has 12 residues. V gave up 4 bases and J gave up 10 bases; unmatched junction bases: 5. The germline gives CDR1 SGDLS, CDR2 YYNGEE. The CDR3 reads CASSPRGGEQFF. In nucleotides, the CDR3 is TGTGCCAGCAGCCCCCGGGGAGGGGAGCAGTTCTTC.

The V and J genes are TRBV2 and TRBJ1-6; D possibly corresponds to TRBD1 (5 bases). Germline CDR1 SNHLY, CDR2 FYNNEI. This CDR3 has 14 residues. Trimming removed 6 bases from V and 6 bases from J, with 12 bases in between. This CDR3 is CASRAGLSNSPLHF. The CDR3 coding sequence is TGTGCCAGCAGGGCAGGGCTTTCTAATTCACCCCTCCACTTT.

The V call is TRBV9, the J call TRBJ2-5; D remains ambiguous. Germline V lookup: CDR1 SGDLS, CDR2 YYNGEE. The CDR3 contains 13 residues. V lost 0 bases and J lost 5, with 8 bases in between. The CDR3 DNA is TGTGCCAGCAGCGTAGACGCTAAGGAGACCCAGTACTTC. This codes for CASSVDAKETQYF.

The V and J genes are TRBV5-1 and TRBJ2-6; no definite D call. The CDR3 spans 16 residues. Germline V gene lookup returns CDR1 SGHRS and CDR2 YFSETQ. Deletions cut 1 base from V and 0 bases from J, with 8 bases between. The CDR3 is CASSLSLYSGANVLTF. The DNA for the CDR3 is TGCGCCAGCAGCTTGTCATTGTACTCTGGGGCCAACGTCCTGACTTTC. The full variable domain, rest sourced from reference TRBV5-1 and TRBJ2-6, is KAGVTQTPRYLIKTRGQQVTLSCSPISGHRSVSWYQQTPGQGLQFLFEYFSETQRNKGNFPGRFSGRQFSNSRSEMNVSTLELGDSALYLCASSLSLYSGANVLTFGAGSRLTVL.

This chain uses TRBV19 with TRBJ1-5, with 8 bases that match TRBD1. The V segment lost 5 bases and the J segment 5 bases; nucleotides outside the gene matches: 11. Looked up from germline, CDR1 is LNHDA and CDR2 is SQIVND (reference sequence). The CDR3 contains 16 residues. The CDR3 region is CASSASDRGWYQPQHF. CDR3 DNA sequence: TGTGCCAGTAGTGCCTCAGACAGGGGTTGGTATCAGCCCCAGCATTTT.

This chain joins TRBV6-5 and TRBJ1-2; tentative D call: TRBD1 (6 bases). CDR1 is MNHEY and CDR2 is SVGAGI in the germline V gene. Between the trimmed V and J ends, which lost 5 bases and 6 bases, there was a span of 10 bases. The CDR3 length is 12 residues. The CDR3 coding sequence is TGTGCCAGCAGTACCGGGACAAATGGCTACACCTTC. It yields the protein CASSTGTNGYTF.

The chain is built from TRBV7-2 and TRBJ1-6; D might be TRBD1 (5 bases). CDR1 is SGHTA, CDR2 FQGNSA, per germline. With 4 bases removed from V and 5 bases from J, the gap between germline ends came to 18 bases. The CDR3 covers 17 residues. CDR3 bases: TGTGCCAGCAGCTCCCACGGGGGGAAGAGGGATAATTCACCCCTCCACTTT. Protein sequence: CASSSHGGKRDNSPLHF. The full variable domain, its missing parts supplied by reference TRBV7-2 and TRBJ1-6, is GAGVSQSPSNKVTEKGKDVELRCDPISGHTALYWYRQSLGQGLEFLIYFQGNSAPDKSGLPSDRFSAERTGGSVSTLTIQRTQQEDSAVYLCASSSHGGKRDNSPLHFGNGTRLTVT.

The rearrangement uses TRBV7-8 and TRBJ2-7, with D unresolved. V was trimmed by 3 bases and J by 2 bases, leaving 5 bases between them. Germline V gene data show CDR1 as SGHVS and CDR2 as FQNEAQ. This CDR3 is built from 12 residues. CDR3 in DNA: TGTGCCAGCAGCTTGATTGCCTACGAGCAGTACTTC. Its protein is CASSLIAYEQYF.

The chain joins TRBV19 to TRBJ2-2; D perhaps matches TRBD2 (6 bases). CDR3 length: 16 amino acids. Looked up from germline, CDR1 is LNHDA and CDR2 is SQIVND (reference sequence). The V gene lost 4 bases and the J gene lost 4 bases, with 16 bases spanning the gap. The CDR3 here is CASSTRPAGFTGELFF. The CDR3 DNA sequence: TGTGCCAGTAGTACCCGCCCCGCGGGGTTCACCGGGGAGCTGTTTTTT.

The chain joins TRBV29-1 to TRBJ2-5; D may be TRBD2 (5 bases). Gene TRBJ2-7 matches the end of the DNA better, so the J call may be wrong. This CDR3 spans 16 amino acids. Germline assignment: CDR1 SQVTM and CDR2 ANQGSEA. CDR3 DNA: TGCAGCGTTGAAGCCCCCGGACTGAAAGGCTCCTACGAGCAGTACTTC. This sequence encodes CSVEAPGLKGSYEQYF.

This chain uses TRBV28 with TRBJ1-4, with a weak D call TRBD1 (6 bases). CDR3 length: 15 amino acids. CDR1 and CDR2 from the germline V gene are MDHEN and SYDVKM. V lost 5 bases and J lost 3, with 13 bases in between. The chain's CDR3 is CASSLQGPSNEKLFF. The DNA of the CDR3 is TGTGCCAGCAGTCTTCAGGGGCCTTCTAATGAAAAACTGTTTTTT.

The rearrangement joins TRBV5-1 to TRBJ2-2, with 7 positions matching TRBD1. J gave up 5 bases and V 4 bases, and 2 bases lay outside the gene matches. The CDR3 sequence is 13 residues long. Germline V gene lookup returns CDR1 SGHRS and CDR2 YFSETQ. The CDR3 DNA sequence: TGCGCCAGCAGCCCGACAGGGACCGGGGAGCTGTTTTTT. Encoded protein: CASSPTGTGELFF.

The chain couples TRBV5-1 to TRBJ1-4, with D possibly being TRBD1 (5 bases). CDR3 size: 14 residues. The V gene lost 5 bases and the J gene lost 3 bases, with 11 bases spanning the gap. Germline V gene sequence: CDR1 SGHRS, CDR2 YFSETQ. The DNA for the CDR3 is TGCGCCAGCAGAACGGGCAGGGCTAATGAAAAACTGTTTTTT. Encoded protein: CASRTGRANEKLFF.